The source of this TCR beta chain is a study of T cell changes during pregnancy in multiple sclerosis. V was trimmed by 4 bases and J by 5 bases, leaving 17 bases between them. In germline, CDR1 is MNHNS, CDR2 SASEGT. The CDR3 covers 15 residues. The repertoire was sequenced with immunoSEQ multiplex PCR; TCRdb's copy has only in-frame clones and lacks some. Of over 35,000 clones in the sample, around 90% were seen once. The TCR comes from a female donor with multiple sclerosis, enrolled in a pregnancy study. The chain combines TRBV6-1 with TRBJ1-2; D is unclear. This specimen consisted of CD4+ T cells from peripheral blood mononuclear cells, obtained after pregnancy. CDR3: CASSGRAVGRYGYTF. The CDR3 nucleotides read TGTGCCAGCAGTGGCCGGGCGGTGGGGAGATATGGCTACACCTTC.